Listed below are T cell receptor beta chains from one sample, sequenced in a study of Ad26.COV2.S vaccination and SARS-CoV-2 variants. Sequenced by immunoSEQ multiplex PCR; TCRdb stores in-frame clones only, minus some. In the table there are around 250,000 clones, around 87% of which are singletons. The sequencing used peripheral blood, collected in a trial of Ad26.COV2.S vaccine versus placebo. Receptor source: a person aged 18-60 years who received the Ad26.COV2.S COVID-19 vaccine or a placebo. Each CDR3 is given with its conserved first and last residue. A D gene is named only where the DNA matches it firmly. Not every row has a clone size; where given, it reads once, few, many or a size class.

v_call	j_call	d_call	clone_size	cdr3_nt	cdr3_aa
TRBV9	TRBJ2-1	TRBD1	.	TGTGCCGGGGCCGCCTCGACAGGGCTTCCCGTCTTC	CAGAASTGLPVF
TRBV12-3/TRBV12-4	TRBJ2-1	.	.	TGTGCCAGCACCCCTGCCGCCTACAATGAGCAGTTCTTC	CASTPAAYNEQFF
TRBV5-1	TRBJ1-2	.	.	TGCGCCAGCAGCTTTTCCCGAGGGTTGCAGGGCTACACCTTC	CASSFSRGLQGYTF
TRBV4-1	TRBJ2-7	TRBD1	.	TGCGCCAGCAGCCAAGATTGGGGACAGGGCTACGAGCAGTACTTC	CASSQDWGQGYEQYF
TRBV3-1/TRBV3-2	TRBJ1-5	.	.	TGTGCCAGCAGCCAAGACCGGGCTTCGGACAATCAGCCCCAGCATTTT	CASSQDRASDNQPQHF
TRBV11-2	TRBJ1-2	.	.	TGTGCCAGCAGCTCCTCACAGGGTCTCTATGGCTACACCTTC	CASSSSQGLYGYTF
TRBV13	TRBJ2-3	.	.	TGTGCCAGCAGCTCCGCGGGCACAGATACGCAGTATTTT	CASSSAGTDTQYF
TRBV5-1	TRBJ2-4	.	.	TGCGCCAGCAGCTTGGCTGAAAAAAACATTCAGTACTTC	CASSLAEKNIQYF
TRBV5-1	TRBJ2-7	TRBD2	few	TGCGCCAGCAGCTTGGAAACTAGCGGGGGGGCTAATGTCTACGAGCAGTACTTC	CASSLETSGGANVYEQYF
TRBV12-3/TRBV12-4	TRBJ1-1	.	.	TGTGCCAGCAGTCGTTTTGGTCACACTGAAGCTTTCTTT	CASSRFGHTEAFF
TRBV9	TRBJ2-7	.	.	TGTGCCAGCAGCCCACTAGGTTTATCCAACTACGAGCAGTACTTC	CASSPLGLSNYEQYF
TRBV11-2	TRBJ2-2	.	.	TGTGCCAGCAGCTCCGAACCCCGAGGGGAGCTGTTTTTT	CASSSEPRGELFF
TRBV28	TRBJ1-1	.	.	TGTGCCAGCAGTTTATGGGAGAACACTGAAGCTTTCTTT	CASSLWENTEAFF
TRBV7-2	TRBJ2-5	TRBD1	.	TGTGCCAGCAGCCCGGGACAGCGCCAAGAGACCCAGTACTTC	CASSPGQRQETQYF
TRBV30	TRBJ2-2	.	.	TGTGCCTGGAGGGAAGTTCGGGACACCGGGGAGCTGTTTTTT	CAWREVRDTGELFF
TRBV5-6	TRBJ1-3	.	.	TGTGCCAGCAGCGGCGGACGGAGCTCTGGAAACACCATATATTTT	CASSGGRSSGNTIYF
TRBV18	TRBJ2-5	TRBD1	.	TGTGCCAGCTCACTTGGACAGGATCAAGAGACCCAGTACTTC	CASSLGQDQETQYF
TRBV6-5	TRBJ1-3	.	.	TGTGCCAGCAGAGACGGCGGGGGATCTGGAAACACCATATATTTT	CASRDGGGSGNTIYF
TRBV7-9	TRBJ2-1	TRBD1	.	TGTGCCAGCAGCATTCCTCTCGGGACAGAGACCTACAATGAGCAGTTCTTC	CASSIPLGTETYNEQFF
TRBV6-5	TRBJ1-1	TRBD1	.	TGTGCCAGCCGGGACAGGGGGCTAATATATGAAGCTTTCTTT	CASRDRGLIYEAFF
TRBV27	TRBJ2-2	TRBD1	.	TGTGCCAGCAGTTTTCTGAGGACAGGGGCGAACACCGGGGAGCTGTTTTTT	CASSFLRTGANTGELFF
TRBV6-4	TRBJ2-5	.	few	TGTGCCAGCAGCCCCAGCACTACAGGGCCCCAGTACTTC	CASSPSTTGPQYF
TRBV6-2/TRBV6-3	TRBJ1-2	TRBD1	.	TGTGCCAGCAGTCCCTGGGCCAATGGCGGACAGGGGAACTATGGCTACACCTTC	CASSPWANGGQGNYGYTF
TRBV6-5	TRBJ2-7	TRBD2	.	TGTGCCAGCAGTCTACGACTAGCGGGAGTCTACGAGCAGTACTTC	CASSLRLAGVYEQYF
TRBV9	TRBJ2-3	TRBD1	.	TGTGCCAGCAGCGCCGGGACAGATTACACAGATACGCAGTATTTT	CASSAGTDYTDTQYF